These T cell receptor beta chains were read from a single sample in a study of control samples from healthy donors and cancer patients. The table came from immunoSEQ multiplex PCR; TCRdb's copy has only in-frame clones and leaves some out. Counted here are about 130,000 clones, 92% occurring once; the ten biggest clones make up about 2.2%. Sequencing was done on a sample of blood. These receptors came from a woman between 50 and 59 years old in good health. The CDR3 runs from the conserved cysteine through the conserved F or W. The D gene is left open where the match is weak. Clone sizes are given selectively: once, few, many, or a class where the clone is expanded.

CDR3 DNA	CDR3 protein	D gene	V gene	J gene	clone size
TGTGCCAGCAGCCGTACGCAAGAGACCCAGTACTTC	CASSRTQETQYF	-	TRBV13	TRBJ2-5	-
TGTGCCAGCAGTTTAAGACTAGCGCCTTACAATGAGCAGTTCTTC	CASSLRLAPYNEQFF	TRBD2	TRBV27	TRBJ2-1	-
TGTGCCAGCAGCCCCCGGAGGGGCGAGAATGAAAAACTGTTTTTT	CASSPRRGENEKLFF	-	TRBV3-1/TRBV3-2	TRBJ1-4	-
TGCGCCAGCAGCCAACCCCAGGACAGGGGACCCTACGAGCAGTACTTC	CASSQPQDRGPYEQYF	TRBD1	TRBV4-1	TRBJ2-7	once
TGTGCCACCAGCGAAGGGAGGTCGAACACTGAAGCTTTCTTT	CATSEGRSNTEAFF	-	TRBV15	TRBJ1-1	-
TGTGCCAGCAGCTTCGCGGGCCATGAGCAGTTCTTC	CASSFAGHEQFF	-	TRBV2	TRBJ2-1	-
TGTGCCTGGAGTACAGGGGCCGCCCTCGACTACACCTTC	CAWSTGAALDYTF	TRBD1	TRBV30	TRBJ1-2	-
TGCGCCAGCAGCTTGGACGGCCCCAACACCGGGGAGCTGTTTTTT	CASSLDGPNTGELFF	-	TRBV5-1	TRBJ2-2	-
TGTGCCAGCAACAGGAGGACTAGCGGGATTGGCACAGATACGCAGTATTTT	CASNRRTSGIGTDTQYF	TRBD2	TRBV2	TRBJ2-3	-
TGTGCCAGCAGCTTGGGTCGTCCGCGACGGGATACTGAAGCTTTCTTT	CASSLGRPRRDTEAFF	-	TRBV11-3	TRBJ1-1	-
TGTGCCAGCAGCGCGGGACTAGCGGGGGGCTCCGGGGAGCTGTTTTTT	CASSAGLAGGSGELFF	TRBD2	TRBV7-9	TRBJ2-2	-
TGTGCCAGCAGTTTATCGGTAGGGAATGAGCAGTTCTTC	CASSLSVGNEQFF	-	TRBV27	TRBJ2-1	-
TGTGCCAGCAGTTCCCTGACGGATGGCCCAGAGACCCAGTACTTC	CASSSLTDGPETQYF	-	TRBV27	TRBJ2-5	-
TGTGCCAGCAGTATCGATTCAGGGGAAGGAGGGGAAAAACTGTTTTTT	CASSIDSGEGGEKLFF	-	TRBV7-6	TRBJ1-4	-
TGTGCCATCAGTGAAACCGACAGGGAGAATTCACCCCTCCACTTT	CAISETDRENSPLHF	TRBD1	TRBV10-3	TRBJ1-6	few
TGTGCCTGGAGTGATCAGGGCGGCAATCAGCCCCAGCATTTT	CAWSDQGGNQPQHF	-	TRBV30	TRBJ1-5	-
TGTGCCATCCGGAGCAGGGATTCGAACACTGAAGCTTTCTTT	CAIRSRDSNTEAFF	-	TRBV10-3	TRBJ1-1	-
TGCGCCAGCAGCCAAGACCCAGGGGACACAGATACGCAGTATTTT	CASSQDPGDTDTQYF	-	TRBV4-1	TRBJ2-3	-